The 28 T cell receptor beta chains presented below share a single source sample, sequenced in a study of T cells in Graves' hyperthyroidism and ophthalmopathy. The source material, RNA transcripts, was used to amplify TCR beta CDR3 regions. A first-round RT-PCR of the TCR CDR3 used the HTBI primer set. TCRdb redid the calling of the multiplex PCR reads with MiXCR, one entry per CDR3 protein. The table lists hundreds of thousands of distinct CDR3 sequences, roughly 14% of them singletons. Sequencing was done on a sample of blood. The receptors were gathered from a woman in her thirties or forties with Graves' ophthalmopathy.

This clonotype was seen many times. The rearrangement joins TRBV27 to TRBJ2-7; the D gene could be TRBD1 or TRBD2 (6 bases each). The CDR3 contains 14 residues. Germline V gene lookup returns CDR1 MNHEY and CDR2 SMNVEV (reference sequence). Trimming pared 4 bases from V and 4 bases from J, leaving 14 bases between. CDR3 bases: TGTGCCAGCAGTTACGCGGGACATGGTTACGAGCAGTACTTC. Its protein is CASSYAGHGYEQYF.

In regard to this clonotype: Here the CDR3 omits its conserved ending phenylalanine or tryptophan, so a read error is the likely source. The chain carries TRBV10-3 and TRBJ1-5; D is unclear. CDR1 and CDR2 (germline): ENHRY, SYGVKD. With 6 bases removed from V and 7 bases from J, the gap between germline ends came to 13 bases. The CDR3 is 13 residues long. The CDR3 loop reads CAIRRERNQPQHL. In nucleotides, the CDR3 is TGTGCCATCAGACGGGAGCGGAACCAGCCCCAGCATCTT.

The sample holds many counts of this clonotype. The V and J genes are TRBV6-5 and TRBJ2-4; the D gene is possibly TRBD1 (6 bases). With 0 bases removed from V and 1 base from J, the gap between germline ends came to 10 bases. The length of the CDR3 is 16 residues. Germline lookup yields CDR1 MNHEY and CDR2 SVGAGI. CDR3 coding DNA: TGTGCCAGCAGTTACTCTCAAAGGGGGGCCAAAAACATTCAGTACTTC. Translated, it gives CASSYSQRGAKNIQYF.

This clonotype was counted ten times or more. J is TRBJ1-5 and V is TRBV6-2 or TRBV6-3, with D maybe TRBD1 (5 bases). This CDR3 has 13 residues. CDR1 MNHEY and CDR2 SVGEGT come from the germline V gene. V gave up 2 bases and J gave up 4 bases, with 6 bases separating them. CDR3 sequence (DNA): TGTGCCAGCAGTTACCAGGGAAATCAGCCCCAGCATTTT. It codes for CASSYQGNQPQHF.

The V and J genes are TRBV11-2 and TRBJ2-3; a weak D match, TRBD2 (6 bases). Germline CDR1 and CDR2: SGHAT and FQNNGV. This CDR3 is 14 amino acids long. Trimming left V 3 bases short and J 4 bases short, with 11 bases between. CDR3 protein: CASSLTSLSDTQYF. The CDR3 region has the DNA TGTGCCAGCAGCTTGACTAGTCTATCAGATACGCAGTATTTT.

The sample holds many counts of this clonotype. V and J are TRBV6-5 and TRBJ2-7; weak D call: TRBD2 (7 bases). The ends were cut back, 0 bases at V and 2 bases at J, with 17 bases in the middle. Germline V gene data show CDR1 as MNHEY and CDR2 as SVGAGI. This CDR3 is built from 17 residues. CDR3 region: CASSYSSGFRGAYEQYF. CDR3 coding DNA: TGTGCCAGCAGTTACTCTAGCGGGTTTAGGGGGGCCTACGAGCAGTACTTC.

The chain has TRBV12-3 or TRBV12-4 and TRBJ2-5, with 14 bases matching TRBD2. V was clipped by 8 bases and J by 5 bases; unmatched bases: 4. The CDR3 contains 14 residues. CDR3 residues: CASQGLAGDETQYF. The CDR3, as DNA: TGTGCCAGCCAGGGACTAGCGGGAGACGAGACCCAGTACTTC.

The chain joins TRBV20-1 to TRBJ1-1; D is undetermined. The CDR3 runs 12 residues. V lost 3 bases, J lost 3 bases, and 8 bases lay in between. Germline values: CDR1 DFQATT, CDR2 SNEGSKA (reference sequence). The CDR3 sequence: CSARAPDTEAFF. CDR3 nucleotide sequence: TGCAGTGCTAGGGCCCCCGACACTGAAGCTTTCTTT.

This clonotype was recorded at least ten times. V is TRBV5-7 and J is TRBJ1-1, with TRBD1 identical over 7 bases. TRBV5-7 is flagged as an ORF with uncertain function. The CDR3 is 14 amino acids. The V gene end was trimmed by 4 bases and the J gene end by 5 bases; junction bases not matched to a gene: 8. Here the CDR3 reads CASSLGQAGTEAFF. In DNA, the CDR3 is TGTGCCAGCAGCCTAGGACAGGCGGGTACTGAAGCTTTCTTT.

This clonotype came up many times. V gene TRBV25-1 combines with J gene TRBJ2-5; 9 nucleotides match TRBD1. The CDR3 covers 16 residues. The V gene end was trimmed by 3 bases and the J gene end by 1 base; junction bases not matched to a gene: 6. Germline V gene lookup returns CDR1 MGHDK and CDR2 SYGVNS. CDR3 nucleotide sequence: TGTGCCAGCAGTGACCCCCTGGGACAGGGCCAAGAGACCCAGTACTTC. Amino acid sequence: CASSDPLGQGQETQYF.

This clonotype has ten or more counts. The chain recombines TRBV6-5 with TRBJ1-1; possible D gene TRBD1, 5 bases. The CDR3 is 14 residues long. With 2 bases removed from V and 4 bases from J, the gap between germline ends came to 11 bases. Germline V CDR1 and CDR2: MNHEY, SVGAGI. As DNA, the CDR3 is TGTGCCAGCAGTTACGGTCAGGGCGGCACTGAAGCTTTCTTT. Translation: CASSYGQGGTEAFF.

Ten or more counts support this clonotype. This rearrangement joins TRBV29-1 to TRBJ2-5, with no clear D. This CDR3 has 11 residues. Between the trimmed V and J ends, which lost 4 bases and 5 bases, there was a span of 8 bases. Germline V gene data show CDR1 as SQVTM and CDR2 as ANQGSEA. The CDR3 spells CSVVVLETQYF. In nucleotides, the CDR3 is TGCAGCGTTGTGGTGTTGGAGACCCAGTACTTC.

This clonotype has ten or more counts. The CDR3 DNA reads TGTGCCAGCAGTGGACAGGGGTTTGTGACCCAGTACTTC. Its protein is CASSGQGFVTQYF. The V call is TRBV12-3 or TRBV12-4, the J call TRBJ2-5, with 9 bases aligning to TRBD1. V dropped 5 bases and J dropped 7; count of bases not matched to a gene: 5. This CDR3 is built from 13 residues.

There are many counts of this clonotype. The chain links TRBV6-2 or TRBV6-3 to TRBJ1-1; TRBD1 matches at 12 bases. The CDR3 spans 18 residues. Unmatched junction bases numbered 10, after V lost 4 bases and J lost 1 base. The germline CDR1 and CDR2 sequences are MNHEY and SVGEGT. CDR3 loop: CASSSKTGTGGSNTEAFF. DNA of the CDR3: TGTGCCAGCAGTTCCAAAACCGGGACAGGGGGCTCGAACACTGAAGCTTTCTTT.

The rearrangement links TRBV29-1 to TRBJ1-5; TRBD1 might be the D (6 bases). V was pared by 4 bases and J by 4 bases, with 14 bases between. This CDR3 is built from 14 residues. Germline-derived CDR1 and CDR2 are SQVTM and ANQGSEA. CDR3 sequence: CSVVWGADNQPQHF. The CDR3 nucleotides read TGCAGCGTTGTTTGGGGGGCCGATAATCAGCCCCAGCATTTT.

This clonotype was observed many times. The CDR3 spells CASSQERSSVSQYF. DNA for the CDR3: TGCGCCAGCAGCCAAGAAAGGAGCTCAGTGTCCCAGTACTTC. The rearrangement links TRBV4-1 to TRBJ2-5; D is undetermined. The CDR3 totals 14 residues. V lost 0 bases to trimming and J lost 9 bases, with 14 bases between them. Germline values: CDR1 MGHRA, CDR2 YSYEKL.

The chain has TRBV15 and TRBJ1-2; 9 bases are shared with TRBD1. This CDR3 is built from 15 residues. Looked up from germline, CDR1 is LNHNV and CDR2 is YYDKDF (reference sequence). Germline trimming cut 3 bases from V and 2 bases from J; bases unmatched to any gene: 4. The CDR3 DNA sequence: TGTGCCACCAGCAGGGTCGGGACAGGGAACTATGGCTACACCTTC. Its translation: CATSRVGTGNYGYTF.

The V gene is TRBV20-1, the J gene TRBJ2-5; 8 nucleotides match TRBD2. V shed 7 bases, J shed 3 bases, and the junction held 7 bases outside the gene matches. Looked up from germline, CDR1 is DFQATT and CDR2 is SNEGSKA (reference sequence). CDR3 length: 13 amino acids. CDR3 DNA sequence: TGCAGTGGGAGCGGGAGTATTGAAGAGACCCAGTACTTC. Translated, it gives CSGSGSIEETQYF.

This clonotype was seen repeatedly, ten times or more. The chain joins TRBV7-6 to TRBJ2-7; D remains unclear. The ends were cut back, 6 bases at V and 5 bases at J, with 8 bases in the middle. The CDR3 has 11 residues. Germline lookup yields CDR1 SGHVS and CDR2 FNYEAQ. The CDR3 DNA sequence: TGTGCCAGCAGTCGACCCCACGAGCAGTACTTC. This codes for CASSRPHEQYF.

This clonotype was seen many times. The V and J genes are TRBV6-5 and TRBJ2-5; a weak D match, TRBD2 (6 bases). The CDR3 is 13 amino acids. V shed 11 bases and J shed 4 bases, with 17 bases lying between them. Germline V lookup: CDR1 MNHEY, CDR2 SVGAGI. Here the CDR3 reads CAVKEAGRETQYF. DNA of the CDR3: TGTGCCGTCAAGGAGGCGGGGCGAGAGACCCAGTACTTC.

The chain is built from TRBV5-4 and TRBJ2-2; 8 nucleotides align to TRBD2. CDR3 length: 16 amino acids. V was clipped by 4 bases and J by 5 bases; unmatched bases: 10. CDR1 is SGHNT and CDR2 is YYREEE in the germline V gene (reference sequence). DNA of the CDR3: TGTGCCAGCAGCGCCTTGGGGGAGCGGGAGACCGGGGAGCTGTTTTTT. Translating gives CASSALGERETGELFF.

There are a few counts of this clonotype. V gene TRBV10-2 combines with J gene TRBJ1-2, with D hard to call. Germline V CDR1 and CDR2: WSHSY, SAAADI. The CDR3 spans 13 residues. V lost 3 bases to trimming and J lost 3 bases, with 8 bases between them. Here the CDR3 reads CASSEDGYYGYTF. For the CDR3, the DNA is TGCGCCAGCAGTGAAGACGGTTACTATGGCTACACCTTC.

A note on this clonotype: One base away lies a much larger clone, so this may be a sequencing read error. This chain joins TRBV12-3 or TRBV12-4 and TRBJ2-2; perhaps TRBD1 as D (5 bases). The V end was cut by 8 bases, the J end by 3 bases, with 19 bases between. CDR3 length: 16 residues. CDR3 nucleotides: TGTGCCAGCGGTCTGGCCGGCAGGGCTCACACCGGGGAGCTGTTTTTT. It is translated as CASGLAGRAHTGELFF.

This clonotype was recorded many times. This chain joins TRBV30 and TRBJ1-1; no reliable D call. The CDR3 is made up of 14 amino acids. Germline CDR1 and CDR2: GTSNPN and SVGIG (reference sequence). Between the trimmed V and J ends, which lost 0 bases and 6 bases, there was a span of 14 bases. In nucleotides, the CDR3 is TGTGCCTGGAGTGTATTGGAAGGGCTCTCTGAAGCTTTCTTT. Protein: CAWSVLEGLSEAFF.

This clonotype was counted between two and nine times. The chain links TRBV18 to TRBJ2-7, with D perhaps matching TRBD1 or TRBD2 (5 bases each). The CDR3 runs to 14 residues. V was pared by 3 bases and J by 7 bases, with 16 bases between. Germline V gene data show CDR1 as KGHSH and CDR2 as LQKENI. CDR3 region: CASSPGTRLGEQYF. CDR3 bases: TGTGCCAGCTCACCCGGGACGCGCTTGGGGGAGCAGTACTTC.

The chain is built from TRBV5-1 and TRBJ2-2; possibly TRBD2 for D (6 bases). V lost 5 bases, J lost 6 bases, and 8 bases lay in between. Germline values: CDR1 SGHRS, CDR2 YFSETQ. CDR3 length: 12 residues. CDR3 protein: CASRSGAGELFF. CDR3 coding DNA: TGCGCCAGCAGATCGGGGGCCGGGGAGCTGTTTTTT.

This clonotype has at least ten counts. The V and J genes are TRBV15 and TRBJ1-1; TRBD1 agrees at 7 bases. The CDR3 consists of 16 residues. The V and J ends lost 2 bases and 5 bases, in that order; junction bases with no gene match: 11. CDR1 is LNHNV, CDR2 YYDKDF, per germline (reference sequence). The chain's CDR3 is CATSRIAGGPTTEAFF. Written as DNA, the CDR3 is TGTGCCACCAGCAGAATTGCAGGGGGGCCAACGACTGAAGCTTTCTTT.

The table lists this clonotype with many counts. The CDR3 region has the DNA TGTGCCAGCAGTTACCCGTACTACGAGCAGTACTTC. This sequence encodes CASSYPYYEQYF. The chain carries TRBV6-5 and TRBJ2-7, with no clear D. The CDR3 is 12 residues long. Trimming shortened V by 2 bases and J by 3 bases, and 5 bases separated the two germline ends. Germline lookup yields CDR1 MNHEY and CDR2 SVGAGI.